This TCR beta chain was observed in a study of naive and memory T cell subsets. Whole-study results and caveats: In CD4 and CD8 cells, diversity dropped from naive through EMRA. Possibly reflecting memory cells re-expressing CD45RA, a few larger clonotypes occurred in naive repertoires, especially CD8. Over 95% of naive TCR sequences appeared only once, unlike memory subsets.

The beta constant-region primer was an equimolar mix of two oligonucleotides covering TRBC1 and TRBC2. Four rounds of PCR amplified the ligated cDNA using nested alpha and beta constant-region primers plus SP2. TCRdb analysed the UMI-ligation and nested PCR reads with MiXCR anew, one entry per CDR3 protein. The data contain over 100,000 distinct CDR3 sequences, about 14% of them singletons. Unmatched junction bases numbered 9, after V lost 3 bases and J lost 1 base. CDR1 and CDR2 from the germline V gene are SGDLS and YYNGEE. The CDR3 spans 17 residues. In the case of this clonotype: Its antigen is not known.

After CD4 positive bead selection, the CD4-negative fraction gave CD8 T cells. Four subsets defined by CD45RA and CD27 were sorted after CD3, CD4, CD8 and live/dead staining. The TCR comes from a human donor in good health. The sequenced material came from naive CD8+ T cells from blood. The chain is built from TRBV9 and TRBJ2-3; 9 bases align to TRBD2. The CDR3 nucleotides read TGTGCCAGCAGCGCCAGAGCGGGGGGTCTTGGCACAGATACGCAGTATTTT. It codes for CASSARAGGLGTDTQYF.